The next 22 T cell receptor beta chains were all read from a single sample in a study of tumor-infiltrating lymphocytes in primary liver carcinoma. Priming with a constant-region primer yielded TCR beta cDNA from 450 to 550 ng total RNA. Three nested multiplex PCR rounds of slightly modified ARM-PCR generated TCR beta libraries. A C-beta reverse primer was combined with TRBV1-TRBV30 forward primers in the first two PCR rounds, and each round had about 10 cycles. TCRdb processed the multiplex PCR reads anew with MiXCR; each CDR3 protein has one entry. The sample gives about 200,000 distinct CDR3 sequences, approximately 64% of which show up once; approximately 7% is in the top ten. Germline DNA was also extracted, and blood RNA was taken from unsorted whole blood. Sequencing was performed on peripheral blood. The source is a woman aged 55-70 years with primary liver carcinoma and hepatitis B virus infection.

The chain carries TRBV10-3 and TRBJ2-2, with D possibly being TRBD1 (5 bases). The CDR3 consists of 12 residues. V was trimmed by 6 bases and J by 3 bases, leaving 5 bases between them. Germline CDR1 ENHRY, CDR2 SYGVKD. The CDR3 DNA is TGTGCCATCAGCAGGGACACCGGGGAGCTGTTTTTT. Translation: CAISRDTGELFF.

As for this clonotype: Here the CDR3 omits its conserved ending phenylalanine or tryptophan, so a read error is the likely source. The V gene is TRBV18, the J gene TRBJ2-4, with a weak D call TRBD2 (6 bases). Germline V lookup: CDR1 KGHSH, CDR2 LQKENI. The CDR3 has 14 residues. This CDR3 reads CACSYRTGENIQYL. The CDR3 region has the DNA TGTGCCTGCTCATACCGGACGGGGGAAAACATTCAGTACCTC.

This clonotype has ten or more counts. The V and J genes are TRBV4-1 and TRBJ2-7, with D possibly TRBD1 on 5 matching bases. Germline loops: CDR1 MGHRA, CDR2 YSYEKL. The V end was cut by 0 bases, the J end by 0 bases, with 15 bases between. The CDR3 covers 17 residues. CDR3 coding DNA: TGCGCCAGCAGCCAAGATCCTACAGGCACCCTCTCCTACGAGCAGTACTTC. Translated: CASSQDPTGTLSYEQYF.

This clonotype was detected many times. Relative to the germline gene, one junction end is altered; a read error may explain this. The chain recombines TRBV29-1 with TRBJ2-1; TRBD1 or TRBD2 may be the D gene (6 bases each). Germline V gene data show CDR1 as SQVTM and CDR2 as ANQGSEA. The CDR3 loop spans 15 amino acids. As DNA, the CDR3 is TGCAGCGCTGAAGGGGGGTCTCGGATTTACAATGAGCAGTTCTTC. This translates into CSAEGGSRIYNEQFF.

Of note for this clonotype: The junction shows a germline mismatch at one end, possibly a read error. The chain joins TRBV11-2 to TRBJ1-1; D is ambiguous. Per the germline V gene, CDR1 is SGHAT and CDR2 is FQNNGV. The CDR3 runs 14 residues. In DNA form, the CDR3 reads TGTGCCAGCAACTTACTCTGGGGTGCCTCTGAAGCTTTCTTT. Amino acids: CASNLLWGASEAFF. The full variable domain, rest sourced from reference TRBV11-2 and TRBJ1-1, is EAGVAQSPRYKIIEKRQSVAFWCNPISGHATLYWYQQILGQGPKLLIQFQNNGVVDDSQLPKDRFSAERLKGVDSTLKIQPAKLEDSAVYLCASNLLWGASEAFFGQGTRLTVV.

This clonotype was observed once. Given a much more abundant clone one base away, this may be a read error. This chain uses TRBV6-5 with TRBJ2-1, with TRBD2 as a possible D gene (6 bases). The length of the CDR3 is 12 residues. V shed 6 bases and J shed 15 bases, with 18 bases lying between them. Germline V gene lookup returns CDR1 MNHEY and CDR2 SVGAGI. The CDR3 DNA reads TGTGCCAGCAGCAACTCGGGGGATGGGCTGTTCTTC. Protein product: CASSNSGDGLFF.

In regard to this clonotype: This may come from a read error, since a much larger clone is one base off. The chain uses TRBV4-1 and TRBJ2-3, with no clear D. The CDR3 totals 12 residues. Germline V lookup: CDR1 MGHRA, CDR2 YSYEKL. V shed 1 base and J shed 7 bases, with 6 bases lying between them. Here the CDR3 DNA reads TGCGCCAGCAGCCAAGCGACATATACGCAGTATTTT. This translates into CASSQATYTQYF.

This clonotype occurred many times. This sequence joins TRBV5-6 and TRBJ2-4; weak D call: TRBD1 (8 bases). V dropped 0 bases and J dropped 4 bases, with 11 bases sitting between them. CDR3 size: 15 residues. Germline V gene lookup returns CDR1 SGHDT and CDR2 YYEEEE. In nucleotides, the CDR3 is TGTGCCAGCAGCTTGGTACAGGGGGGGAAAAACATTCAGTACTTC. Translation: CASSLVQGGKNIQYF.

The chain carries TRBV7-9 and TRBJ1-5; 7 nucleotides match TRBD1. V dropped 5 bases and J dropped 3; count of bases not matched to a gene: 4. Germline V CDR1 and CDR2: SEHNR, FQNEAQ (reference sequence). This CDR3 is 14 amino acids long. CDR3 amino acids: CASSPGQINQPQHF. As DNA, the CDR3 is TGTGCCAGCAGCCCGGGACAGATCAATCAGCCCCAGCATTTT.

This clonotype occurred a few times. The rearrangement uses TRBV12-3 or TRBV12-4 and TRBJ2-7; 13 bases line up with TRBD2. V was clipped by 7 bases and J by 1 base; unmatched bases: 4. The CDR3 sequence is 15 residues long. The CDR3 coding sequence is TGTGCCAGCATTCCGGGACTAGCGGGATCCTACGAGCAGTACTTC. Translated: CASIPGLAGSYEQYF.

As to this clonotype: The junction and the germline gene differ at one end; a read error may be behind it. The gene calls are TRBV12-3 or TRBV12-4 and TRBJ2-3; 9 bases align to TRBD2. The CDR3 is 17 residues long. The CDR3 region has the DNA TGTGCCAGCATTCTAGAGTTACTAGCGGGCCCCCCGGATACCCAGTATTTT. As protein: CASILELLAGPPDTQYF.

Comment on this clonotype: This clone may be a read error of a much larger clone one base away. This chain joins TRBV5-4 and TRBJ1-1, with a tentative D call TRBD1 (5 bases). The CDR3 is made up of 14 amino acids. Germline CDR1 reads SGHNT; CDR2 reads YYREEE (reference sequence). V gave up 3 bases and J gave up 1 base, with 10 bases separating them. CDR3 protein: CASSSVQGNTEAFF. The DNA of the CDR3 is TGTGCCAGCAGCTCGGTGCAGGGGAACACTGAAGCTTTCTTT. Looking up the rest from reference TRBV5-4 and TRBJ1-1 gives the full variable domain: ETGVTQSPTHLIKTRGQQVTLRCSSQSGHNTVSWYQQALGQGPQFIFQYYREEENGRGNFPPRFSGLQFPNYSSELNVNALELDDSALYLCASSSVQGNTEAFFGQGTRLTVV.

In the case of this clonotype: This may be a read error: a much more frequent sequence differs by one nucleotide. V is TRBV6-5 and J is TRBJ1-2; D is perhaps TRBD1 (6 bases). Germline CDR1 and CDR2: MNHEY and SVGAGI. This CDR3 is 11 amino acids long. V was clipped by 8 bases and J by 5 bases, with 9 bases between them. The CDR3 sequence: CASEGGYGYTF. In nucleotides, the CDR3 is TGTGCCAGCGAGGGGGGGTATGGCTACACCTTC.

As regards this clonotype: One end of the junction is discordant with germline, which a read error may explain. The chain carries TRBV29-1 and TRBJ2-3; tentatively, D is TRBD1 (6 bases). The CDR3 extends over 14 amino acids. Germline values: CDR1 SQVTM, CDR2 ANQGSEA. For the CDR3, the DNA is TGCGGCCTTAGCGTAAGGGGGAGCACAGATAAGCAGTATTTT. Translating gives CGLSVRGSTDKQYF.

About this clonotype itself: A much bigger clone sits one base away, suggesting this may be a read error. V usage is TRBV5-1 and J usage is TRBJ2-5; D may correspond to TRBD1 or TRBD2 (6 bases each). This CDR3 has 16 amino acids. Germline CDR1 and CDR2: SGHRS and YFSETQ. V lost 4 bases and J 8 bases, leaving 24 bases between the germline ends. Here the CDR3 reads CASSIGQIGDSVTQYF. As DNA, the CDR3 is TGCGCCAGCAGCATTGGACAGATAGGGGACTCAGTAACCCAGTACTTC.

Many counts were recorded for this clonotype. This sequence joins TRBV7-9 and TRBJ2-7, with D possibly TRBD1 on 6 matching bases. The length of the CDR3 is 14 residues. Germline V gives CDR1 SEHNR, CDR2 FQNEAQ (reference sequence). V lost 5 bases, J lost 5 bases, and 16 bases lay in between. As DNA, the CDR3 is TGTGCCAGCAGCCCTACAGGGTGGTTCGACGAGCAGTACTTC. Protein sequence: CASSPTGWFDEQYF.

V gene TRBV11-2 combines with J gene TRBJ1-1, with unresolved D. The CDR3 is 14 residues long. V was cut by 8 bases and J by 5 bases, with 18 bases left in between. Per the germline V gene, CDR1 is SGHAT and CDR2 is FQNNGV. The CDR3 sequence: CASGYSGPKTEAFF. Here the CDR3 DNA reads TGTGCCAGCGGTTATAGTGGTCCGAAGACTGAAGCTTTCTTT.

The V and J genes are TRBV5-1 and TRBJ2-1; D unclear. This CDR3 region has 15 residues. Trimming took off 0 bases at V and 6 bases at J, with 13 bases between the two ends. The germline CDR1 and CDR2 sequences are SGHRS and YFSETQ. CDR3 in amino acids: CASSLDGVMANEQFF. The CDR3 nucleotides read TGCGCCAGCAGCTTGGATGGCGTGATGGCCAATGAGCAGTTCTTC.

The chain links TRBV11-3 to TRBJ2-1; TRBD2 is a possible D gene (6 bases). V dropped 5 bases and J dropped 7 bases, with 24 bases sitting between them. There are 17 residues in the CDR3. Germline-derived CDR1 and CDR2 are SGHNT and YENEEA. The CDR3, as DNA: TGTGCCAGCAGCGTAGCCGGTGCGGGAAGATGGAATAATGAGCAGTTCTTC. Translation gives CASSVAGAGRWNNEQFF.

At least ten counts were recorded for this clonotype. This chain uses TRBV6-6 with TRBJ1-3, with 8 bases that match TRBD1. This CDR3 contains 15 residues. Trimming cost V 1 base and J 3 bases; bases outside gene matches: 2. The germline CDR1 and CDR2 sequences are MNHNY and SVGAGI (reference sequence). Written as DNA, the CDR3 is TGTGCCAGCAGTTACTTCGGACAGGGTGGAAACACCATATATTTT. Protein sequence: CASSYFGQGGNTIYF.

As concerns this clonotype: The CDR3 end shows no conserved phenylalanine or tryptophan, and so a read error is likely. This chain connects TRBV6-1 to TRBJ2-7; D gene unclear. This CDR3 region has 15 residues. CDR1 is MNHNS and CDR2 is SASEGT in the germline V gene. V was cut by 0 bases and J by 5 bases, with 14 bases left in between. The DNA for the CDR3 is TGTGCCAGCAGTGAAGCGCTTGGGTTCAGACACGAGCAGTACCTC. Translated: CASSEALGFRHEQYL.

This clonotype was counted once. A much larger clone differs by one base, so this may be a read error. The chain joins TRBV12-3 or TRBV12-4 to TRBJ1-1; tentative D call: TRBD1 (6 bases). The CDR3 has 15 amino acids. The CDR3 DNA reads as TGTGCCAGCAGTCGAATCAGGGGTAGTAGGACTGAAGCTTCCTTT. It translates to CASSRIRGSRTEASF.